Following are 15 T cell receptor beta chains from one sample sequenced in a study of shared clonotypes between healthy human individuals. Some clones are missing from TCRdb's copy, which holds only in-frame ones; the method was immunoSEQ multiplex PCR. Here the sample spans just over 2,000,000 clones, roughly 95% being singletons. Terminally differentiated effector memory CD45RA+ cells were excluded by CCR7 positive selection of CD45RO-negative cells. Material: naive CD8+ T cells sorted from blood. The receptor set was obtained from a man aged 18 to 29 in good health.

Note on this clone: Other nucleotide sequences in the sample specify the same CDR3. This chain links TRBV27 with TRBJ2-1; D is unclear. The CDR3 contains 13 residues. Per germline, CDR1 MNHEY and CDR2 SMNVEV (reference sequence). V dropped 0 bases and J dropped 1 base, with 1 base sitting between them. The DNA of the CDR3 is TGTGCCAGCAGTTTATCATCCTACAATGAGCAGTTCTTC. Encoded protein: CASSLSSYNEQFF.

This clone was seen a handful of times. No conserved phenylalanine or tryptophan is present at the end of the CDR3, so a read error is the likely explanation. This chain links TRBV30 with TRBJ1-1; 8 bases match TRBD1. This CDR3 comprises 14 residues. Trimming removed 5 bases from V and 1 base from J; junction bases left unmatched: 6. Germline CDR1 and CDR2: GTSNPN and SVGIG (reference sequence). CDR3 nucleotide sequence: TGTGCCTGGGACAGGGGTTCTCGGAACACTGAAGCTTTCCTT. As protein: CAWDRGSRNTEAFL.

Only one count was recorded for this clone. The chain recombines TRBV5-1 with TRBJ2-2; the D gene is possibly TRBD1 (5 bases). In germline, CDR1 is SGHRS, CDR2 YFSETQ. Trimming pared 0 bases from V and 3 bases from J, leaving 9 bases between. The CDR3 covers 15 residues. The CDR3 coding sequence is TGCGCCAGCAGCTTGGAAGGGGCCGACACCGGGGAGCTGTTTTTT. Residues: CASSLEGADTGELFF.

J is TRBJ1-1 and V is TRBV28, with D uncertain. V was shortened by 4 bases and J by 4 bases, with 16 bases between the two germline ends. Looked up from germline, CDR1 is MDHEN and CDR2 is SYDVKM. This CDR3 spans 15 amino acids. Here the CDR3 DNA reads TGTGCCAGCAGTTCCATCCCTGGGGAGCCCACTGAAGCTTTCTTT. Translation: CASSSIPGEPTEAFF. Complete variable domain (other parts from reference TRBV28 and TRBJ1-1): DVKVTQSSRYLVKRTGEKVFLECVQDMDHENMFWYRQDPGLGLRLIYFSYDVKMKEKGDIPEGYSVSREKKERFSLILESASTNQTSMYLCASSSIPGEPTEAFFGQGTRLTVV.

The chain is built from TRBV10-2 and TRBJ2-1; 10 positions agree with TRBD2. Germline lookup yields CDR1 WSHSY and CDR2 SAAADI. The CDR3 runs to 15 residues. V lost 6 bases to trimming and J lost 2 bases; unmatched junction nucleotides: 4. The CDR3 DNA sequence: TGCGCCAGCAGAGGGACTAGCGAGGCCTACAATGAGCAGTTCTTC. Protein sequence: CASRGTSEAYNEQFF.

As to this clone: Other DNA sequences in the same sample also yield this CDR3. The rearrangement links TRBV27 to TRBJ2-7, with D perhaps given as TRBD1 or TRBD2 (5 bases each). This CDR3 comprises 13 residues. CDR1 and CDR2 (germline): MNHEY, SMNVEV (reference sequence). V gave up 2 bases and J gave up 2 bases, with 7 bases separating them. CDR3 residues: CASSLRGPYEQYF. Here the CDR3 DNA reads TGTGCCAGCAGTTTAAGGGGACCCTACGAGCAGTACTTC.

Concerning this clone itself: The identical CDR3 is also encoded by other nucleotide sequences in the sample. The chain recombines TRBV27 with TRBJ2-2; D is tentatively TRBD1 or TRBD2 (5 bases each). The germline V and J ends were trimmed by 2 bases and 4 bases, with 8 bases remaining between them. There are 14 residues in the CDR3. Germline CDR1 reads MNHEY; CDR2 reads SMNVEV (reference sequence). In DNA form, the CDR3 reads TGTGCCAGCAGTTTAATAGGGACCACCGGGGAGCTGTTTTTT. This gives the protein CASSLIGTTGELFF.

Here the CDR3 DNA reads TGTGCCAGCACAAAACCCGGACAGGGGGCGGGCGGGGAGCTGTTTTTT. Translation: CASTKPGQGAGGELFF. The chain employs TRBV28 and TRBJ2-2; 11 bases fit TRBD1. The CDR3 consists of 16 residues. The V segment lost 7 bases and the J segment 7 bases; nucleotides outside the gene matches: 11. CDR1 and CDR2 (germline): MDHEN, SYDVKM. The full variable domain, rest sourced from reference TRBV28 and TRBJ2-2, is DVKVTQSSRYLVKRTGEKVFLECVQDMDHENMFWYRQDPGLGLRLIYFSYDVKMKEKGDIPEGYSVSREKKERFSLILESASTNQTSMYLCASTKPGQGAGGELFFGEGSRLTVL.

This chain connects TRBV6-6 to TRBJ1-1; maybe TRBD1 (5 bases). This CDR3 spans 13 amino acids. The V gene lost 2 bases and the J gene lost 1 base, with 5 bases spanning the gap. Per germline, CDR1 MNHNY and CDR2 SVGAGI (reference sequence). For the CDR3, the DNA is TGTGCCAGCAGTTACGGACAGAACACTGAAGCTTTCTTT. Protein: CASSYGQNTEAFF.

This clone has more than one count but fewer than ten. The chain combines TRBV7-9 with TRBJ1-6; the D is unclear. The CDR3 extends over 13 amino acids. Trimming cost V 5 bases and J 8 bases, with 10 bases left between them. From germline, CDR1 is SEHNR and CDR2 FQNEAQ (reference sequence). The CDR3 bases are TGTGCCAGCAGCCCATCGCGGGATTCACCCCTCCACTTT. Translated, it gives CASSPSRDSPLHF.

This sequence joins TRBV7-9 and TRBJ2-5; a possible D gene is TRBD2 (6 bases). The ends were cut back, 5 bases at V and 1 base at J, with 17 bases in the middle. This CDR3 contains 16 residues. Looked up from germline, CDR1 is SEHNR and CDR2 is FQNEAQ (reference sequence). The CDR3, as DNA: TGTGCCAGCAGCGGGGAGGTTTATAGCGGCCAAGAGACCCAGTACTTC. This encodes CASSGEVYSGQETQYF.

The sample holds one count of this clone. The chain uses TRBV5-6 and TRBJ1-5; D not resolved. V lost 0 bases, J lost 4 bases, and 20 bases lay in between. This CDR3 contains 18 residues. Germline V gene sequence: CDR1 SGHDT, CDR2 YYEEEE. The CDR3 DNA follows: TGTGCCAGCAGCTTGGTAAGAAAACAAGCTTTTGGTAATCAGCCCCAGCATTTT. This codes for CASSLVRKQAFGNQPQHF.

This clone has just a few counts. V and J are TRBV5-1 and TRBJ2-7, with TRBD2 matching over 12 bases. The V gene end was trimmed by 5 bases and the J gene end by 4 bases; junction bases not matched to a gene: 7. The CDR3 consists of 15 residues. Germline CDR1 is SGHRS and CDR2 is YFSETQ. The CDR3 here is CASRRTSGAAYEQYF. CDR3 DNA sequence: TGCGCCAGCAGGCGGACTAGCGGGGCCGCTTACGAGCAGTACTTC. The entire variable domain, with the rest obtained from reference TRBV5-1 and TRBJ2-7, is as follows: KAGVTQTPRYLIKTRGQQVTLSCSPISGHRSVSWYQQTPGQGLQFLFEYFSETQRNKGNFPGRFSGRQFSNSRSEMNVSTLELGDSALYLCASRRTSGAAYEQYFGPGTRLTVT.

This chain links TRBV6-5 with TRBJ2-7; no clear D. V lost 0 bases and J 4 bases, leaving 16 bases between the germline ends. The CDR3 has 16 residues. Germline V lookup: CDR1 MNHEY, CDR2 SVGAGI. The CDR3 nucleotides read TGTGCCAGCAGTTACTCTGGGCCGACGGCCCGGTACGAGCAGTACTTC. As protein: CASSYSGPTARYEQYF.

This clone appeared a single time. The chain combines TRBV27 with TRBJ1-3; 9 bases map to TRBD1. After removal of 6 bases from V and 6 bases from J, the junction contained 9 bases not matched to a gene. Germline assignment: CDR1 MNHEY and CDR2 SMNVEV (reference sequence). The CDR3 sequence is 15 residues long. CDR3 in amino acids: CASSAGQGTLNTIYF. In nucleotides, the CDR3 is TGTGCCAGCAGCGCGGGACAGGGAACCCTAAACACCATATATTTT.